This T cell receptor (beta chain) stems from a study of OX40 agonist ivuxolimab in advanced cancers. Study as a whole: Participants, 65% to 85% male, averaged around 60 years of age, ranging from about 23 to 90.

Trimming shortened V by 5 bases and J by 6 bases, and 8 bases separated the two germline ends. CDR3 length: 12 residues. Germline V gene data show CDR1 as LGHNT and CDR2 as FRNRAP. Findings and caveats of the study: At 0.1 to 3.0 mg/kg, clonal expansion of CD4+ and CD8+ blood T cells had occurred by week 6.

Points on this clone: What it recognizes is unknown.

People who had autoimmune disease history or systemic immunosuppression were excluded. Sequenced by immunoSEQ multiplex PCR; TCRdb stores in-frame clones only, minus some. The data hold 6,000 to 8,500 clones, with about 94% observed a single time. The specimen was CD4+ or CD8+ T cells sorted from blood, collected in a trial of the OX40 agonist ivuxolimab. This TCR was sampled from an adult with an advanced solid tumor such as melanoma, head and neck, liver or kidney cancer. The chain carries TRBV12-5 and TRBJ1-5; no definite D call. CDR3 sequence reads: CASGARSQPQHF. CDR3 coding DNA: TGTGCTAGTGGTGCCAGATCTCAGCCCCAGCATTTT.